The rows below give T cell receptor beta chains drawn from one sample of a study of blood T cell repertoires in COVID-19. Data came from immunoSEQ multiplex PCR; TCRdb stores just in-frame clones and leaves some out. The sample includes about 70,000 clones, approximately 86% of them seen just once. Material for sequencing was peripheral blood. These receptors were obtained from a man aged 70-80 years with active COVID-19. The CDR3 runs from the conserved cysteine through the conserved F or W. Fields, in order: CDR3 DNA, CDR3 protein, clone size, D gene, V gene, J gene. A D gene is named only where the DNA matches it firmly. A row's size may be missing; if present it is once, few, many or a size class.

TGCGCCAGCAGTCACCCCACTAGCCAAGGCCCGCGCTCCTACAATGAGCAGTTCTTC,CASSHPTSQGPRSYNEQFF,.,.,TRBV23-1,TRBJ2-1
TGTGCCAGCAGCTTAGGAACCGTGGGTACCAGGGGCACAGATACGCAGTATTTT,CASSLGTVGTRGTDTQYF,once,.,TRBV11-3,TRBJ2-3
TGTGCCAGCACCTACGCGGGCTCCCGGGGGGAGACCCAGTACTTC,CASTYAGSRGETQYF,.,.,TRBV7-2,TRBJ2-5
TGCGCCAGCAGCCTGGGCAGGCCACCGCCCGAGCAGTACTTC,CASSLGRPPPEQYF,.,.,TRBV5-1,TRBJ2-7
TGTGCCAGCAGTGAGAGGGAGGCTGCTGAGCAGTTCTTC,CASSEREAAEQFF,.,.,TRBV2,TRBJ2-1
TGCAGCGGCCTAGCGGGGGGGGATACGCAGTATTTT,CSGLAGGDTQYF,.,TRBD2,TRBV29-1,TRBJ2-3
TGCAGCGAGCTAGCGGGATGGGGCGAGCAGTTCTTC,CSELAGWGEQFF,.,TRBD2,TRBV29-1,TRBJ2-1
TGTGCCACGAAAAAAGCGGCGGCCTACGAGCAGTACTTC,CATKKAAAYEQYF,.,.,TRBV15,TRBJ2-7
TGTGCCAGCAGGGGCAGGCAAGAGACCCAGTACTTC,CASRGRQETQYF,.,.,TRBV6-5,TRBJ2-5
TGTGCCAGCAAGCCGGGAGGGAGCACAGATACGCAGTATTTT,CASKPGGSTDTQYF,.,TRBD2,TRBV7-3,TRBJ2-3
TGTGCCAGCAGCCCATCCCACTATGGCTACACCTTC,CASSPSHYGYTF,.,.,TRBV6-5,TRBJ1-2
TGTGCCAGCAGCTTGGGGCCCTCCCCCGGCAATCAGCCCCAGCATTTT,CASSLGPSPGNQPQHF,.,.,TRBV5-5,TRBJ1-5
TGTGCCAGCAGCTTGGAACAGAGATACAATGAGCAGTTCTTC,CASSLEQRYNEQFF,.,.,TRBV5-5,TRBJ2-1
TGTGCCAGTACCAAGGGCGGCCCAGGGTGGGAAAAACTGTTTTTT,CASTKGGPGWEKLFF,.,.,TRBV19,TRBJ1-4
TGCAGCGTCGGGACAGGGGGCCGAACTGAAGCTTTCTTT,CSVGTGGRTEAFF,.,TRBD1,TRBV29-1,TRBJ1-1
TGTGCCAGCAGCCAACTGGTCGGCAGGGCCTACGAGCAGTACTTC,CASSQLVGRAYEQYF,.,.,TRBV3-1/TRBV3-2,TRBJ2-7